What follows are 19 T cell receptor beta chains derived from one specimen sequenced in a study of blood T cell repertoires in COVID-19. Assay used: immunoSEQ multiplex PCR; TCRdb lists only in-frame clones, some missing. The repertoire holds hundreds of thousands of clones, with nearly 90% as singletons. Sequenced material: peripheral blood. The source of these receptors is a woman aged 25 to 39 with COVID-19, enrolled during active disease.

The chain is built from TRBV29-1 and TRBJ2-6; 8 positions agree with TRBD1. This CDR3 spans 18 amino acids. V lost 2 bases, J lost 0 bases, and 9 bases stayed unmatched. Germline values: CDR1 SQVTM, CDR2 ANQGSEA. The CDR3 DNA is TGCAGCGTTGAACTTAGAGACAGGGGAAGCTCTGGGGCCAACGTCCTGACTTTC. The encoded protein is CSVELRDRGSSGANVLTF. The whole variable domain, remainder taken from reference TRBV29-1 and TRBJ2-6, is SAVISQKPSRDICQRGTSLTIQCQVDSQVTMMFWYRQQPGQSLTLIATANQGSEATYESGFVIDKFPISRPNLTFSTLTVSNMSPEDSSIYLCSVELRDRGSSGANVLTFGAGSRLTVL.

This clone was picked up a small number of times. The rearrangement links TRBV3-1 (or the pseudogene TRBV3-2) to TRBJ2-2, with 10 bases lining up with TRBD2. The CDR3 is made up of 16 amino acids. The V and J ends lost 1 base and 8 bases, in that order; junction bases with no gene match: 7. Germline CDR1 LGHDT, CDR2 YNNKEL (reference sequence). The CDR3 sequence: CASSQGLAGARGELFF. DNA for the CDR3: TGTGCCAGCAGCCAAGGGCTAGCGGGGGCCCGGGGGGAGCTGTTTTTT.

This chain joins TRBV20-1 and TRBJ1-2; D gene unclear. Trimming took 3 bases from V and 7 from J, leaving 24 bases between them. Germline CDR1 is DFQATT and CDR2 is SNEGSKA (reference sequence). This CDR3 is built from 16 residues. CDR3 amino acids: CSASSQVQVSVRGYTF. The CDR3 nucleotides are TGCAGTGCTAGTTCCCAGGTACAAGTATCGGTGCGTGGCTACACCTTC.

This rearrangement joins TRBV7-9 to TRBJ1-3; TRBD1 might be the D (5 bases). CDR3 length: 14 residues. Trimming removed 5 bases at V and 3 bases at J, with 11 bases between. CDR1 is SEHNR and CDR2 is FQNEAQ in the germline V gene (reference sequence). As DNA, the CDR3 is TGTGCCAGCAGCAGAACAGGTAGTGGAAACACCATATATTTT. This sequence encodes CASSRTGSGNTIYF.

This clone has a single count. CDR3 residues: CASSLVGGTNTGELFF. In DNA form, the CDR3 reads TGTGCCAGCAGCTTGGTTGGGGGGACGAACACCGGGGAGCTGTTTTTT. The chain recombines TRBV5-6 with TRBJ2-2; weak D call: TRBD2 (6 bases). In germline, CDR1 is SGHDT, CDR2 YYEEEE. The CDR3 is 16 amino acids. Between the trimmed V and J ends, which lost 0 bases and 0 bases, there was a span of 9 bases.

This rearrangement joins TRBV11-3 to TRBJ2-5; D perhaps matches TRBD2 (6 bases). Germline loops: CDR1 SGHNT, CDR2 YENEEA. The CDR3 covers 16 residues. V lost 4 bases and J lost 1, with 16 bases in between. The CDR3 loop is CASSSPDLAFQETQYF. CDR3 sequence (DNA): TGTGCCAGCAGCTCCCCCGACCTAGCGTTCCAAGAGACCCAGTACTTC.

The chain is built from TRBV28 and TRBJ1-1; TRBD1 might be the D (5 bases). The CDR3 is 16 amino acids. The germline V and J ends were trimmed by 0 bases and 0 bases, with 11 bases remaining between them. CDR1 and CDR2 from the germline V gene are MDHEN and SYDVKM. CDR3 nucleotides: TGTGCCAGCAGTTTATGGGGCTCAGGGATGAACACTGAAGCTTTCTTT. It translates to CASSLWGSGMNTEAFF.

This clone appeared a few times. This rearrangement joins TRBV4-1 to TRBJ1-4, with D maybe TRBD1 (5 bases). Trimming took 3 bases from V and 7 from J, leaving 12 bases between them. Germline CDR1 and CDR2: MGHRA and YSYEKL. The CDR3 is made up of 14 amino acids. In DNA, the CDR3 is TGCGCCAGCAGCCAGTCCTACGGGGGTGAAAAACTGTTTTTT. This encodes CASSQSYGGEKLFF.

The chain combines TRBV25-1 with TRBJ1-2; D call uncertain. This CDR3 is 15 amino acids long. CDR1 is MGHDK, CDR2 SYGVNS, per germline. V was clipped by 1 base and J by 4 bases, with 13 bases between them. CDR3 nucleotides: TGTGCCAGCAGTGAATTGGGTGGGGAGGTCTATGGCTACACCTTC. This translates into CASSELGGEVYGYTF.

The chain links TRBV4-1 to TRBJ1-3; TRBD1 might be the D (5 bases). V lost 1 base and J 0 bases, leaving 10 bases between the germline ends. The germline V gene has CDR1 MGHRA and CDR2 YSYEKL. CDR3 length: 16 amino acids. CDR3 DNA: TGCGCCAGCAGCCAAGGGAGGGACCGCTCTGGAAACACCATATATTTT. Translating it yields CASSQGRDRSGNTIYF.

This clone was observed a single time. CDR3 residues: CASSPNGWRGAWTEQYF. CDR3 in DNA: TGTGCCAGCAGCCCAAACGGCTGGCGGGGGGCCTGGACCGAGCAGTACTTC. The J gene is TRBJ2-7, the V gene TRBV11-2; 8 positions agree with TRBD2. CDR3 size: 17 residues. CDR1 is SGHAT, CDR2 FQNNGV, per germline. After removal of 5 bases from V and 6 bases from J, the junction contained 18 bases not matched to a gene.

This sequence joins TRBV6-4 and TRBJ1-1, with 7 bases identical to TRBD1. Germline lookup yields CDR1 MRHNA and CDR2 SNTAGT. V trimming: 8 bases; J trimming: 4 bases; junction bases outside the gene matches: 10. This CDR3 is built from 14 residues. The DNA for the CDR3 is TGTGCCAGCGCCGATACAGGGGCTGCCACTGAAGCTTTCTTT. It translates to CASADTGAATEAFF.

Concerning this clone itself: The same CDR3 can be traced to other DNA sequences in this sample. The chain couples TRBV5-1 to TRBJ2-1; perhaps TRBD2 as D (7 bases). Trimming left V 0 bases short and J 5 bases short, with 15 bases between. This CDR3 contains 16 residues. Per germline, CDR1 SGHRS and CDR2 YFSETQ. Written as DNA, the CDR3 is TGCGCCAGCAGCTTGGTGGCCGGGGGGCCAAACAATGAGCAGTTCTTC. Translation: CASSLVAGGPNNEQFF.

The chain is built from TRBV7-2 and TRBJ2-1, with a possible D match to TRBD2 (6 bases). V dropped 3 bases and J dropped 9 bases, with 18 bases sitting between them. The V gene's germline CDR1 is SGHTA and CDR2 FQGNSA. This CDR3 region has 15 residues. This CDR3 is CASSFYPRTTIEQFF. CDR3 coding DNA: TGTGCCAGCAGCTTTTATCCCCGGACTACCATTGAGCAGTTCTTC. The variable domain in full, completed from reference TRBV7-2 and TRBJ2-1, reads GAGVSQSPSNKVTEKGKDVELRCDPISGHTALYWYRQSLGQGLEFLIYFQGNSAPDKSGLPSDRFSAERTGGSVSTLTIQRTQQEDSAVYLCASSFYPRTTIEQFFGPGTRLTVL.

This chain connects TRBV6-5 to TRBJ2-1; tentatively, D is TRBD2 (5 bases). The ends were cut back, 5 bases at V and 0 bases at J, with 8 bases in the middle. This CDR3 comprises 14 residues. The germline CDR1 and CDR2 sequences are MNHEY and SVGAGI. The CDR3 nucleotides read TGTGCCAGCAGTCCGGGAAGCTCCTACAATGAGCAGTTCTTC. Its translation is CASSPGSSYNEQFF.

This clone came up a few times. For the CDR3, the DNA is TGCAGCGTTGAGTACAGGGCTCGTACTGAAGCTTTCTTT. Translating gives CSVEYRARTEAFF. V usage is TRBV29-1 and J usage is TRBJ1-1; a weak D match, TRBD1 (6 bases). Germline loops: CDR1 SQVTM, CDR2 ANQGSEA. V gave up 3 bases and J gave up 5 bases, with 13 bases separating them. This CDR3 is 13 amino acids long.

The J gene is TRBJ2-5, the V gene TRBV11-2; D may be TRBD2 (6 bases). Germline V gene sequence: CDR1 SGHAT, CDR2 FQNNGV. Trimming pared 2 bases from V and 3 bases from J, leaving 13 bases between. The CDR3 extends over 15 amino acids. The CDR3 DNA sequence: TGTGCCAGCAGCTTAAGTATCCGGAGGGAAGAGACCCAGTACTTC. Its translation is CASSLSIRREETQYF.

V and J are TRBV19 and TRBJ2-1; D is possibly TRBD2 (6 bases). Germline CDR1 is LNHDA and CDR2 is SQIVND (reference sequence). Deletions cut 7 bases from V and 9 bases from J, with 19 bases between. This CDR3 has 14 amino acids. This CDR3 reads CASKSYTEGFEQFF. Written as DNA, the CDR3 is TGTGCCAGTAAATCTTACACGGAGGGATTTGAGCAGTTCTTC.

The V and J genes are TRBV7-9 and TRBJ2-3, with D unclear. The germline gives CDR1 SEHNR, CDR2 FQNEAQ (reference sequence). This CDR3 contains 14 residues. The germline V and J ends were trimmed by 2 bases and 1 base, with 7 bases remaining between them. CDR3 residues: CASSLYQGTDTQYF. The CDR3 DNA reads as TGTGCCAGCAGCTTATACCAGGGCACAGATACGCAGTATTTT.